This is a list of T cell receptor beta chains from one sample in a study of T cell changes during pregnancy in multiple sclerosis. The table came from immunoSEQ multiplex PCR; TCRdb's copy has only in-frame clones and leaves some out. The table lists roughly 90,000 clones, around 93% of them singletons, with approximately 0.97% in the top ten. The sample consisted of peripheral blood, taken before pregnancy. These receptors all stem from a female donor with multiple sclerosis, enrolled in a pregnancy study. CDR3s include the opening cysteine and the closing phenylalanine or tryptophan. D genes are given only for firm matches. For some rows the clone size is stated as once, few or many, or as a class when expanded; others skip it.

.	.	TRBV7-9	TRBJ2-6	CASSPRLVLGANVLTF	TGTGCCAGCAGCCCGCGGTTGGTTCTCGGGGCCAACGTCCTGACTTTC
TRBD2	.	TRBV10-3	TRBJ2-1	CAISETKAGGLNNEQFF	TGTGCCATCAGTGAGACGAAAGCGGGGGGCTTAAACAATGAGCAGTTCTTC
.	.	TRBV9	TRBJ2-5	CASSPGGTGTQETQYF	TGTGCCAGCAGCCCGGGGGGGACAGGGACCCAAGAGACCCAGTACTTC
TRBD2	.	TRBV30	TRBJ2-2	CAWRRQGTVPLAGGPGELFF	TGTGCCTGGCGACGGCAGGGGACAGTCCCTCTAGCGGGAGGACCCGGGGAGCTGTTTTTT
.	.	TRBV6-5	TRBJ2-1	CASSLTGGLHVHEQFF	TGTGCCAGCAGTTTGACTGGGGGACTCCACGTGCATGAGCAGTTCTTC
TRBD1	.	TRBV5-4	TRBJ1-1	CASSWDRNTEAFF	TGTGCCAGCAGCTGGGACAGGAACACTGAAGCTTTCTTT
.	.	TRBV7-8	TRBJ2-7	CASSSTESYEQYF	TGTGCCAGCAGCTCGACAGAATCCTACGAGCAGTACTTC
TRBD2	.	TRBV9	TRBJ2-7	CASSPGGGTSPDEQYF	TGTGCCAGCAGCCCGGGGGGAGGGACTAGTCCTGACGAGCAGTACTTC
TRBD1	.	TRBV28	TRBJ1-2	CASRLQGVYGYTF	TGTGCCAGCAGGCTCCAGGGGGTATATGGCTACACCTTC
.	.	TRBV9	TRBJ2-1	CASSVDTSTYNEQFF	TGTGCCAGCAGCGTAGATACTAGCACATACAATGAGCAGTTCTTC
.	.	TRBV4-2	TRBJ1-1	CASSQDQGNTEAFF	TGTGCCAGCAGCCAAGATCAGGGGAACACTGAAGCTTTCTTT
TRBD2	once	TRBV14	TRBJ2-5	CASSQGGSARETQYF	TGTGCCAGCAGCCAGGGGGGGTCGGCGAGGGAGACCCAGTACTTC
.	few	TRBV6-5	TRBJ1-5	CASSSGAFQPQHF	TGTGCCAGCAGTTCAGGGGCCTTTCAGCCCCAGCATTTT
.	.	TRBV28	TRBJ2-7	CASKEQSYEQYF	TGTGCCAGCAAGGAACAGTCCTACGAGCAGTACTTC
.	.	TRBV30	TRBJ2-7	CAWRDLSSYEQYF	TGTGCCTGGAGGGACTTGAGCTCCTACGAGCAGTACTTC
TRBD2	.	TRBV2	TRBJ2-7	CASTTSGAVTQYF	TGTGCCAGCACGACTAGCGGGGCCGTAACCCAGTACTTC
TRBD1	.	TRBV7-9	TRBJ2-7	CASSRGQVATEQYF	TGTGCCAGCAGCCGAGGACAGGTTGCTACCGAGCAGTACTTC
.	.	TRBV4-2	TRBJ1-2	CASSQDRGTYGYTF	TGTGCCAGCAGCCAAGACAGGGGAACCTATGGCTACACCTTC
TRBD1	.	TRBV10-3	TRBJ1-3	CAISERTGLPPGNTIYF	TGTGCCATCAGTGAAAGGACAGGGCTTCCTCCTGGAAACACCATATATTTT
TRBD1	.	TRBV6-1	TRBJ1-1	CASSGQGNTEAFF	TGTGCCAGCAGTGGACAGGGGAACACTGAAGCTTTCTTT
.	.	TRBV11-1	TRBJ1-2	CASRESGGSGYTF	TGTGCCAGCAGGGAATCCGGGGGTTCTGGCTACACCTTC
.	.	TRBV13	TRBJ1-1	CASSLRALGAAEAFF	TGTGCCAGCAGCTTACGTGCGTTAGGGGCAGCTGAAGCTTTCTTT
.	.	TRBV7-3	TRBJ2-2	CASSFRRTTNTGELFF	TGTGCCAGCAGCTTTAGACGTACTACGAACACCGGGGAGCTATTTTTT
.	.	TRBV27	TRBJ1-5	CASSSGGQPQHF	TGTGCCAGCAGTTCCGGAGGTCAGCCCCAGCATTTT
TRBD1	.	TRBV27	TRBJ2-5	CASKGGTGQFLETQYF	TGTGCCAGCAAAGGGGGGACAGGGCAGTTTCTGGAGACCCAGTACTTC
TRBD2	.	TRBV10-3	TRBJ2-4	CAISEPGLAGAKNIQYF	TGTGCCATCAGTGAGCCCGGACTAGCGGGAGCCAAAAACATTCAGTACTTC
TRBD1	.	TRBV7-8	TRBJ1-5	CASSRPGQGAGQPQHF	TGTGCCAGCAGTCGTCCGGGACAGGGGGCAGGTCAGCCCCAGCATTTT
.	few	TRBV9	TRBJ2-5	CASSTPSGGGQETQYF	TGTGCCAGCAGCACCCCATCCGGGGGAGGACAAGAGACCCAGTACTTC
.	.	TRBV9	TRBJ2-2	CASSVGSAGYDGELFF	TGTGCCAGCAGCGTAGGTTCGGCGGGTTATGACGGGGAGCTGTTTTTT
TRBD1	once	TRBV28	TRBJ2-7	CASSLWAFGTGKTYEQYF	TGTGCCAGCAGTTTATGGGCCTTTGGGACAGGGAAGACCTACGAGCAGTACTTC
.	.	TRBV29-1	TRBJ2-1	CSGTEGGEQFF	TGCAGCGGGACGGAGGGTGGTGAGCAGTTCTTC
.	.	TRBV18	TRBJ1-4	CASSRQQSEKLFF	TGTGCCAGCTCAAGACAACAAAGTGAAAAACTGTTTTTT
.	.	TRBV27	TRBJ2-1	CASSLWGDNEQFF	TGTGCCAGCAGTCTATGGGGCGACAATGAGCAGTTCTTC
TRBD1	.	TRBV5-1	TRBJ2-1	CASSSGTGNNEQFF	TGCGCCAGCAGCTCCGGGACAGGGAACAATGAGCAGTTCTTC
.	.	TRBV9	TRBJ1-2	CASSVRAGGGYTF	TGTGCCAGCAGCGTAAGGGCAGGAGGTGGCTACACCTTC
.	.	TRBV6-6	TRBJ2-1	CASSYSKHNEQFF	TGTGCCAGCAGTTACTCGAAGCACAATGAGCAGTTCTTC
.	.	TRBV5-1	TRBJ1-1	CASSLGAGERDTEAFF	TGCGCCAGCAGCTTGGGGGCGGGGGAGAGGGACACTGAAGCTTTCTTT
.	.	TRBV2	TRBJ2-4	CASSEDSGIQYF	TGTGCCAGCAGTGAGGATAGCGGCATTCAGTACTTC
.	.	TRBV28	TRBJ1-2	CASSLGGYGYTF	TGTGCCAGCAGTCTCGGCGGCTATGGCTACACCTTC
.	.	TRBV6-1	TRBJ1-4	CASSEAAGQGNEKLFF	TGTGCCAGCAGTGAAGCGGCAGGGCAGGGTAATGAAAAACTGTTTTTT
.	once	TRBV20-1	TRBJ1-1	CSASGGVEAFF	TGCAGTGCTAGTGGGGGGGTAGAAGCTTTCTTT
TRBD1	once	TRBV7-9	TRBJ2-1	CASSSLGQGTSYNEQFF	TGTGCCAGCAGCTCCTTAGGACAGGGGACTTCCTACAATGAGCAGTTCTTC
.	.	TRBV11-2	TRBJ1-3	CATKALVNRNTIYF	TGTGCCACCAAAGCTCTAGTTAATAGAAACACCATATATTTT
TRBD1	.	TRBV10-3	TRBJ2-7	CAISEPGQGLYEQYF	TGTGCCATCAGTGAGCCGGGACAGGGTCTCTACGAGCAGTACTTC
TRBD1	.	TRBV4-1	TRBJ1-5	CASSSGQGIQPQHF	TGCGCCAGCAGCTCGGGACAGGGAATTCAGCCCCAGCATTTT
TRBD2	.	TRBV9	TRBJ2-3	CASSGSAGGLTDTQYF	TGTGCCAGCAGCGGCTCAGCGGGGGGCCTCACAGATACGCAGTATTTT
.	.	TRBV27	TRBJ2-1	CASSGGTSYNEQFF	TGTGCCAGCAGTGGCGGCACTTCCTACAATGAGCAGTTCTTC
TRBD1	few	TRBV9	TRBJ2-1	CASSVAGQGYDEQFF	TGTGCCAGCAGCGTAGCCGGACAGGGATATGATGAGCAGTTCTTC
.	few	TRBV19	TRBJ1-1	CASNGWQSPMNTEAFF	TGTGCCAGTAACGGGTGGCAGTCCCCTATGAACACTGAAGCTTTCTTT
TRBD1	.	TRBV6-4	TRBJ2-2	CASSSGTGNTGELFF	TGTGCCAGCAGTTCCGGGACAGGGAACACCGGGGAGCTGTTTTTT
.	.	TRBV5-1	TRBJ1-1	CASSLEGVTEAFF	TGCGCCAGCAGCTTGGAGGGGGTGACTGAAGCTTTCTTT
.	.	TRBV2	TRBJ2-2	CASSDGRATGELFF	TGTGCCAGCAGTGACGGGCGGGCCACCGGGGAGCTGTTTTTT
TRBD2	once	TRBV5-1	TRBJ2-3	CASSYLAGGISSTDTQYF	TGCGCCAGCAGCTATCTAGCGGGGGGGATATCTAGCACAGATACGCAGTATTTT
TRBD2	.	TRBV18	TRBJ2-7	CASSGTSGSHEQYF	TGTGCCAGCTCGGGGACTAGCGGGAGCCACGAGCAGTACTTC
.	.	TRBV11-2	TRBJ2-1	CASSLTSNAVEGVNEQFF	TGTGCCAGCAGCCTCACATCGAACGCAGTCGAGGGGGTCAATGAGCAGTTCTTC
.	.	TRBV27	TRBJ2-7	CASSRAGHLAYEQYF	TGTGCCAGCAGTAGAGCAGGGCATTTAGCCTACGAGCAGTACTTC
TRBD1	.	TRBV6-4	TRBJ2-3	CASSSSGGADTQYF	TGTGCCAGCAGCAGCTCAGGGGGCGCAGATACGCAGTATTTT
.	.	TRBV14	TRBJ1-6	CASSPGQLKFNSPLHF	TGTGCCAGCAGCCCCGGACAGCTCAAGTTTAATTCACCCCTCCACTTT
TRBD1	.	TRBV5-4	TRBJ1-2	CASSLRGLSYGYTF	TGTGCCAGCAGCTTAAGGGGGCTGAGCTATGGCTACACCTTC
TRBD1	.	TRBV11-3	TRBJ2-7	CASSSGQDEQYF	TGTGCCAGCAGCTCCGGACAGGATGAGCAGTACTTC